A few counts support the clone carrying this TCR beta chain. What it binds is unknown. Alongside a J-beta primer mix, a sample-barcoded 5' primer served in a second PCR lasting about 6 to 12 cycles. A template-switch adaptor that had 12 random nucleotides put a tag on each cDNA molecule. TCRdb used MiXCR to reprocess the 5' RACE reads, holding one entry per CDR3 protein. The sample shows about 640,000 distinct CDR3 sequences, roughly 50% of them seen only once. The sample originates from a study of blood T cells in healthy people across ages. Findings and limits, study-wide: While age rose, TCR beta diversity per million T cells dropped in a roughly linear way. TCR beta diversity correlated strongly with naive T cell percentage.

CDR3 length equals 14 residues. Losses at the gene ends were 7 bases for V and 6 bases for J; bases not matched to a gene: 11. Per germline, CDR1 MGHDK and CDR2 SYGVNS. J is TRBJ2-7 and V is TRBV25-1, with 8 positions matching TRBD2. Source material: blood. The sequence was obtained from a man aged 60-69 years in good health. The CDR3 DNA is TGTGCCAGCACATCGGGGGGGCTTTTTAGCGAGCAGTACTTC. Its translation: CASTSGGLFSEQYF.